Sequencing of this T cell receptor (beta chain) was carried out in a study of blood T cell repertoires in COVID-19. About the study: Some COVID-19 samples were acute and others convalescent; all came from the United States, Italy and Spain.

How the authors handled the data: Reference gene primer amplification in the assay estimated nucleated cell counts. Sequencing was performed with immunoSEQ multiplex PCR; in TCRdb, only in-frame clones are kept and a portion is missing. Clonal size and the V and J genes are those of that table, whereas D and trimming came from the DNA. The sample lists some 130,000 clones; around 86% were seen once. This clone was recorded once. The germline V gene has CDR1 SNHLY and CDR2 FYNNEI. The CDR3 contains 16 residues. With V trimmed by 6 bases and J by 0 bases, 7 bases remained unmatched. The sequence derives from a woman aged 50 to 65 who had recovered from COVID-19. The chain employs TRBV2 and TRBJ2-5; 10 nucleotides align to TRBD2. Sample: peripheral blood. The DNA of the CDR3 is TGTGCCAGCAGCTCCAGGACTAGCGGCCACCAAGAGACCCAGTACTTC. It encodes CASSSRTSGHQETQYF.